Listed below are T cell receptor beta chains from one sample, sequenced in a study of T cells after yellow fever vaccination. TCRdb reprocessed the 5' RACE reads via MiXCR and lists one record per CDR3 protein. There are 200,000 to 300,000 distinct CDR3 sequences in the sample; 13% occur only once, and about 0.51% lies in the top ten. This specimen consisted of CD4+ T cells sorted from PBMCs, obtained 45 days after the yellow fever booster vaccination. All receptors derive from a man younger than 45 who received the YFV17D yellow fever vaccine. CDR3s include the opening cysteine and the closing phenylalanine or tryptophan.

V	J	CDR3
TRBV20-1	TRBJ1-3	CSASRVAAGNTIYF
TRBV5-1	TRBJ1-2	CASSIGQGRSYGYTF
TRBV24-1	TRBJ1-5	CATSDFHGDQHF
TRBV7-9	TRBJ2-1	CASSLGLF
TRBV12-3/TRBV12-4	TRBJ2-3	CASSWGERDTQYF
TRBV20-1	TRBJ2-7	CSARRYTSYEQYF
TRBV7-2	TRBJ2-4	CASSPGLAGAPYF
TRBV20-1	TRBJ2-5	CSATPGSNDQETQYF
TRBV7-2	TRBJ1-6	CASSQSLAPPLHF
TRBV20-1	TRBJ1-5	CSAAPTGGNQPQHF
TRBV5-5	TRBJ2-2	CASSLEDYTGELFF
TRBV10-3	TRBJ1-2	CAISDRAPYGYTF
TRBV18	TRBJ2-3	CASSPPPPGRRSSTDTQYF
TRBV5-1	TRBJ2-5	CASSKTATQETQYF